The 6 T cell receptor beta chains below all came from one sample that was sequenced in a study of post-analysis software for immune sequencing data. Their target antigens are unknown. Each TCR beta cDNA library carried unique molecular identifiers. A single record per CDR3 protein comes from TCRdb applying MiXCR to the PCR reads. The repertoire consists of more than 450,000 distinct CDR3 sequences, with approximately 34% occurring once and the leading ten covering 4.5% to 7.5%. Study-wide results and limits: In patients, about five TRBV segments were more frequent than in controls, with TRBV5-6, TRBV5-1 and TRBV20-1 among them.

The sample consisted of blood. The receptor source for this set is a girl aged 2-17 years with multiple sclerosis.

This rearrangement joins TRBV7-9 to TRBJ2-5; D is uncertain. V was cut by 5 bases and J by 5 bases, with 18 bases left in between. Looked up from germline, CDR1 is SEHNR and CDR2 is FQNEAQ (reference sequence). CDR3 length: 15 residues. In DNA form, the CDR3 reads TGTGCCAGCAGCCCGAGACGTCCCTTCGGGGAGACCCAGTACTTC. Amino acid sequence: CASSPRRPFGETQYF.

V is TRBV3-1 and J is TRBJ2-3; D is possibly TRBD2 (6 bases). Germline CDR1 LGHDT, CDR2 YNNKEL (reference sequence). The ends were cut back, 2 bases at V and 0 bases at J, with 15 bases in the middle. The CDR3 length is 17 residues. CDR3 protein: CASSQTTLAKSTDTQYF. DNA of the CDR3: TGTGCCAGCAGCCAAACAACGCTAGCGAAAAGCACAGATACGCAGTATTTT.

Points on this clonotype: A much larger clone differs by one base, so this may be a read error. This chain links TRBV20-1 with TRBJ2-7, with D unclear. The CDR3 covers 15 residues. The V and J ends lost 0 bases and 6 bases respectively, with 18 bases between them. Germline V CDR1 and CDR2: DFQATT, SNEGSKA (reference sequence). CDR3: CSAREFNGRICEQYF. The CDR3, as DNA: TGCAGTGCTAGAGAATTTAATGGAAGGATCTGCGAGCAGTACTTC.

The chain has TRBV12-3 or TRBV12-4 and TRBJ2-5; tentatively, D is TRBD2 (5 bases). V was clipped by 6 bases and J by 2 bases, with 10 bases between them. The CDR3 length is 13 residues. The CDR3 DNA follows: TGTGCCAGCAGGTTGAGCGGACAAGAGACCCAGTACTTC. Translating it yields CASRLSGQETQYF.

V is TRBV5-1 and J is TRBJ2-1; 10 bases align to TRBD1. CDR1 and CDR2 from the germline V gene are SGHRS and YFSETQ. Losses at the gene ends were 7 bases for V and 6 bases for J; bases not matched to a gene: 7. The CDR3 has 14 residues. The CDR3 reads CASHRWTGGNEQFF. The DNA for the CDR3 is TGCGCCAGCCACCGCTGGACAGGGGGCAATGAGCAGTTCTTC.

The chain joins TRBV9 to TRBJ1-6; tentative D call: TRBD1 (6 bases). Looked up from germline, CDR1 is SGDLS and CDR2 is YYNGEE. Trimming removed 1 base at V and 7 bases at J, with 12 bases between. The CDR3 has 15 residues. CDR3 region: CASSVLGAWNSPLHF. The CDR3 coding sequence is TGTGCCAGCAGCGTATTGGGGGCATGGAATTCACCCCTCCACTTT.